This T cell receptor (beta chain) emerged from a study of cytomegalovirus exposure and HLA in healthy donors. Study information: According to later analysis, the same platform produced the 120 or so validation and several hundred first-cohort repertoires.

This clone was picked up a small number of times. Its antigen is currently unknown. The table came from immunoSEQ multiplex PCR; TCRdb's copy has only in-frame clones and leaves some out. Of around 63,000 clones in the sample, about 90% were seen once. Overall study results and limits: TCR beta chains numbering more than 150 were designated cytomegalovirus-associated.

Per germline, CDR1 SGHTS and CDR2 YDEGEE. Trimming took off 0 bases at V and 0 bases at J, with 4 bases between the two ends. This CDR3 has 13 residues. This sequence was found in a woman between 18 and 29 years old in good health and CMV-seronegative. Sequenced material: PBMCs. The chain couples TRBV5-8 to TRBJ2-7; D gene ambiguous. The CDR3 protein is CASSLEYSYEQYF. CDR3 bases: TGTGCCAGCAGCTTGGAATACTCCTACGAGCAGTACTTC.